The next 16 T cell receptor delta chains were all read from a single sample in a study of DNA immune sequencing with unique molecular identifiers. Primers for all 8 TRDV and 4 TRDJ genes amplified genomic DNA in 32-plex. In roughly 3 barcoding PCR cycles, molecules received a 12-nucleotide UMI, then adapter PCR followed. TCRdb applied CATT to the multiplex PCR reads for clone calling. Of 4,800 or so delta-chain clones listed, around 9.9% are singletons. The specimen was gamma-delta T cells enriched from blood buffy coat, or unenriched PBMCs (not recorded which). The receptor set was obtained from a human donor in good health.

The table lists this clone with a few counts. A far larger clone is one base from this, pointing to a likely read error. The identical CDR3 is also encoded by other nucleotide sequences in the sample. This rearrangement joins TRDV2 to TRDJ3; weak D call: TRDD3 (5 bases). The CDR3 extends over 19 amino acids. Germline V CDR1 and CDR2: GEAIGNYY, EKD. The CDR3 DNA reads TGTGCCTGTGACCAAATCAAGGAGGAGCCCTCCTGGGACACCCGACAGATGTTCTTC. Protein product: CACDQIKEEPSWDTRQMFF.

Comments on this clone: This likely stems from a read error, as it lies one base from a far larger clone. The V call is TRDV1, the J call TRDJ1, with D possibly being TRDD3 (8 bases). The J gene, left out of TCRdb, was set here by checking the DNA against germline. Germline CDR1 is TSWWSYY and CDR2 is QGS. This CDR3 region has 30 residues. Trimming shortened V by 0 bases and J by 1 base, and 54 bases separated the two germline ends. The CDR3 DNA is TGTGCTCTTGGGGAACTAGAAGTAACTTTTCCTACGTCTAACTGGGGGCTACGAACCCTACTCTTGGACGTCACCGATAAACTCATCTTT. Its translation is CALGELEVTFPTSNWGLRTLLLDVTDKLIF.

A note on this clone: This DNA translates differently at residue 7 from the TCRdb protein, which is that of a much larger clone; a read error is likely, and the protein shown is the DNA's own translation. The rearrangement links TRDV2 to TRDJ1; D not certain. CDR1 and CDR2 from the germline V gene are GEAIGNYY and EKD. V was cut by 0 bases and J by 4 bases, with 11 bases left in between. This CDR3 region has 14 residues. The CDR3 loop reads CACDTVRLVDKLIF. CDR3 nucleotides: TGTGCCTGTGACACCGTGAGATTGGTCGATAAACTCATCTTT.

A note on this clone: Given a much more abundant clone one base away, this may be a read error. The V gene is TRDV2, the J gene TRDJ3; 8 positions agree with TRDD3. The germline V gene encodes CDR1 GEAIGNYY and CDR2 EKD. Trimming cost V 3 bases and J 0 bases; bases outside gene matches: 15. The CDR3 loop spans 21 amino acids. The CDR3 nucleotides read TGTGCCTGTGACTCCGTTCGATGGGGGATGAATAGCTCCTGGGACACCCGACAGATGTTTTTC. Translation gives CACDSVRWGMNSSWDTRQMFF.

To note about this clone: This clone may be a read error of a much larger clone one base away. The rearrangement uses TRAV29/DV5 and TRDJ1, with 8 bases aligning to TRDD3. This CDR3 has 16 amino acids. The germline V gene has CDR1 NSMFDY and CDR2 ISSIKDK. The junction had 8 bases not matched to a gene; V was cut back by 1 base and J by 0 bases. The CDR3 DNA is TGTGCAGCAAGCTTACACTGGGGGGATTACACCGATAAACTCATCTTT. This sequence encodes CAASLHWGDYTDKLIF.

In the case of this clone: TCRdb's listed protein matches a much larger clone and diverges from this DNA's translation at residue 7, likely through a read error; the protein shown comes from the DNA. The chain is built from TRDV2 and TRDJ1, with no clear D. Trimming stripped 3 bases from V and 0 bases from J, with 13 bases between. Germline CDR1 and CDR2: GEAIGNYY and EKD. The length of the CDR3 is 15 residues. The CDR3 region is CACDLLWTDTDKLIF. DNA of the CDR3: TGTGCCTGTGACCTACTGTGGACAGACACCGATAAACTCATCTTT.

Details on this clone: This DNA's translation differs at residue 5 from TCRdb's protein, which comes from a much larger clone; a read error is likely, and the protein shown is translated from the DNA. J is TRDJ2 and V is TRDV2; 13 bases align to TRDD3. The germline V gene has CDR1 GEAIGNYY and CDR2 EKD. V trimming: 4 bases; J trimming: 4 bases; junction bases outside the gene matches: 14. The CDR3 totals 19 residues. CDR3 loop: CACDRLGGTGGYATAQLFF. CDR3 coding DNA: TGTGCCTGTGATCGACTTGGCGGTACTGGGGGATACGCGACAGCACAACTCTTCTTT.

Details on this clone: Since a much larger clone is just one base distant, this may be a read error. The chain combines TRDV1 with TRDJ1, with TRDD3 identical over 8 bases. Because TCRdb records no J gene, it was assigned here through a match of the DNA to germline. V trimming: 2 bases; J trimming: 0 bases; junction bases outside the gene matches: 32. The CDR3 runs 25 residues. Germline CDR1 is TSWWSYY and CDR2 is QGS. DNA of the CDR3: TGTGCTCTTGGGGAAGAGGGTACGAAATCATGGGGGATGCATAAACCGAACCTGTACACCGATAAACTCATCTTT. Its translation: CALGEEGTKSWGMHKPNLYTDKLIF.

This clone was found a few times. A far more abundant clone sits one base away, making this likely a read error. The sample has other DNA sequences that encode this CDR3 too. The rearrangement links TRDV2 to TRDJ1; a weak D match, TRDD3 (5 bases). This CDR3 has 14 amino acids. The V end was cut by 2 bases, the J end by 0 bases, with 9 bases between. Germline values: CDR1 GEAIGNYY, CDR2 EKD. The CDR3 nucleotides read TGTGCCTGTGACAAAGTTGGGGACACCGATAAACTCATCTTT. Its translation is CACDKVGDTDKLIF.

Comment on this clone: The TCRdb protein, from a much larger clone, departs from this DNA's translation at residue 16, likely by read error; the protein shown derives from the DNA. The rearrangement joins TRDV2 to TRDJ1, with a possible D match to TRDD3 (6 bases). V lost 0 bases to trimming and J lost 6 bases, with 31 bases between them. The CDR3 is made up of 20 amino acids. Germline values: CDR1 GEAIGNYY, CDR2 EKD. In nucleotides, the CDR3 is TGTGCCTGTGACACCGTGCTCGTCTGGGGATCCCAGCGGGAGTCCAATAAACTCATCTTT. It translates to CACDTVLVWGSQRESNKLIF.

This clone was observed a few times. TCRdb's protein for this DNA is that of a much larger clone and differs from the translation at residue 10, likely a read error; the protein shown is the DNA translation. The J gene is TRDJ3, the V gene TRDV2; no clear D gene. Germline CDR1 reads GEAIGNYY; CDR2 reads EKD. This CDR3 has 12 residues. CDR3 coding DNA: TGTGCCTGTGACACCGGCACCCGACAGGTGTTTTTC. Its translation: CACDTGTRQVFF.

Concerning this clone itself: This may stem from a read error, because a much larger clone lies one nucleotide away. The chain recombines TRAV29/DV5 with TRDJ1, with 7 bases fitting TRDD3. Assignment of the J gene here rests on matching the DNA to germline, because TCRdb gives none. Germline CDR1 is NSMFDY and CDR2 is ISSIKDK. The CDR3 spans 22 residues. V was clipped by 0 bases and J by 1 base; unmatched bases: 27. The CDR3 loop is CAASGAEALHYWGGGPTDKLIF. In nucleotides, the CDR3 is TGTGCAGCAAGCGGTGCCGAGGCTCTCCACTACTGGGGAGGGGGTCCCACCGATAAACTCATCTTT.

Only a few counts were recorded for this clone. A far larger clone is just one base off, so this is likely a read error. Within the sample, other DNA sequences also encode this same CDR3. The gene calls are TRDV2 and TRDJ1; 13 nucleotides match TRDD3. This CDR3 region has 20 residues. Germline-derived CDR1 and CDR2 are GEAIGNYY and EKD. V was pared by 0 bases and J by 0 bases, with 12 bases of the junction left unmatched. CDR3 amino acids: CACDTVATGGYGGYTDKLIF. The CDR3 DNA is TGTGCCTGTGACACCGTCGCTACTGGGGGATACGGAGGATACACCGATAAACTCATCTTT.

A J gene of TRDJ4 was called, though the V gene was not; TRDD3 is the table's D call, not checked against the DNA. The CDR3 covers 21 residues. The CDR3 DNA is TGTGCCTCCCGTGGTAGCCCGAACTACCTGGGGGATACGGGGGTTCTTGGGCCCCTGATCTTT. Amino acid sequence: CASRGSPNYLGDTGVLGPLIF.

The chain couples TRDV1 to TRDJ1, with 10 bases that match TRDD3. Since TCRdb gives no J gene, matching the DNA to germline was used here to assign it. The CDR3 totals 21 residues. Germline assignment: CDR1 TSWWSYY and CDR2 QGS. The ends lost 0 bases at V and 1 base at J; junction bases unmatched: 17. The CDR3 coding sequence is TGTGCTCTTGGGGAACTGAGAGGCCTACTGGGGGATCCTCCACGCACCGATAAACTCATCTTT. Its protein is CALGELRGLLGDPPRTDKLIF.

A remark on this clone: A far larger clone is one base from this, pointing to a likely read error. The same CDR3 arises from other DNA sequences in this sample as well. The V call is TRDV2, the J call TRDJ1; 13 bases map to TRDD3. This CDR3 has 20 amino acids. The V and J ends lost 4 bases and 0 bases, in that order; junction bases with no gene match: 16. Germline values: CDR1 GEAIGNYY, CDR2 EKD. The DNA for the CDR3 is TGTGCCTGTGATACCGTCGCTACTGGGGGATACGGAGGGTACACCGATAAACTCATCTTT. Translation: CACDTVATGGYGGYTDKLIF.